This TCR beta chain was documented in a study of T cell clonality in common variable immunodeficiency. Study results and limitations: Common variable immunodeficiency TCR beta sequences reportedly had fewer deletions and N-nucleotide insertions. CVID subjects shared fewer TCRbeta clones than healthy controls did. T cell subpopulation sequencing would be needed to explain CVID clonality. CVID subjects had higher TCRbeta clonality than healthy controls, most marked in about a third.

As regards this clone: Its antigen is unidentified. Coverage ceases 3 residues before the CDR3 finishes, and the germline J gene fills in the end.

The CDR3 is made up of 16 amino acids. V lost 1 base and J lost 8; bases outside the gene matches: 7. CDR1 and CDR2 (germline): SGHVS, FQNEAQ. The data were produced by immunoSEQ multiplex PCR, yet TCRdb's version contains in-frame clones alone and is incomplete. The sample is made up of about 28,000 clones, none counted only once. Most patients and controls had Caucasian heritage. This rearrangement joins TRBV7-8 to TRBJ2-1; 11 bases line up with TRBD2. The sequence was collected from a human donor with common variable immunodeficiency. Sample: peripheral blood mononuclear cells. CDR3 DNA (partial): TGTGCCAGCAGCTTAGGGCGGCTAGCGGGGGGTTATGAG. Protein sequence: CASSLGRLAGGYE. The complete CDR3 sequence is CASSLGRLAGGYEQFF.